This is a list of T cell receptor beta chains from one sample in a study of beta chain features in type 1 diabetes. Some clones are missing from TCRdb's copy, which holds only in-frame ones; the method was immunoSEQ multiplex PCR. Of some 250,000 clones in the sample, around a quarter were seen once. Sample: central memory CD4+ T cells from blood. All receptors come from a man between 25 and 39 years old in good health. CDR3s include the opening cysteine and the closing phenylalanine or tryptophan. Clone size is not always given. Where it is, it says once, few, many or a class for expanded clones.

clone_size v_call cdr3_aa
. TRBV27 CASSLMAGAGANVLTF
. TRBV30 CAWKGTAAYEQYF
few TRBV28 CASSLVGSGKTAYEQYF
. TRBV6-5 CASSWGREAAEAFF
many TRBV13 CASSLDGQSSYEQYF
many TRBV30 CAWSPDSNQPQHF
many TRBV19 CASNAANTGELFF
. TRBV2 CASSDAGLFSNQPQHF
few TRBV7-8 CASSFGQAYNSPLHF
. TRBV5-1 CASSSISSDYGYTF
few TRBV6-5 CASTGSVGEQYF
. TRBV15 CATSGPGRGRDEQFF
. TRBV27 CASSPWPVGKETQYF
few TRBV25-1 CASSEYSEQYF
. TRBV18 CASSPPWETQYF
many TRBV7-9 CASIKYVGSNTGELFF
. TRBV29-1 CSRREQPKLYGYTF
. TRBV29-1 CSGSIGTGRTEAFF
. TRBV7-9 CASSPLMADTQYF
few TRBV29-1 CSVVQGSTDTQYF
. TRBV18 CASTPLGSADTQYF
few TRBV18 CASSPPGQGPQHF
. TRBV11-2 CASSRTGRQPQHF
few TRBV10-3 CATYNNEQFF
. TRBV30 CAWSVHSGVNIQYF
. TRBV30 CAWAKADTQYF